This T cell receptor beta chain is from a study of blood T cell repertoires in COVID-19. The CDR3 extends over 14 amino acids. V shed 5 bases, J shed 2 bases, and the junction held 3 bases outside the gene matches. Germline CDR1 and CDR2: GTSNPN and SVGIG (reference sequence). Clones were sequenced by immunoSEQ multiplex PCR, and TCRdb holds only the in-frame ones, with some missing. This sample carries tens of thousands of clones, more than 75% of them seen once, and the ten largest clones take approximately 4%. This sequence originates from a human donor in a cohort sampled during active COVID-19. V is TRBV30 and J is TRBJ2-3; 11 bases are shared with TRBD1. The sample comprised peripheral blood. CDR3 DNA: TGTGCCTGGGGGACAGGGGGGTTCACAGATACGCAGTATTTT. Translating gives CAWGTGGFTDTQYF.